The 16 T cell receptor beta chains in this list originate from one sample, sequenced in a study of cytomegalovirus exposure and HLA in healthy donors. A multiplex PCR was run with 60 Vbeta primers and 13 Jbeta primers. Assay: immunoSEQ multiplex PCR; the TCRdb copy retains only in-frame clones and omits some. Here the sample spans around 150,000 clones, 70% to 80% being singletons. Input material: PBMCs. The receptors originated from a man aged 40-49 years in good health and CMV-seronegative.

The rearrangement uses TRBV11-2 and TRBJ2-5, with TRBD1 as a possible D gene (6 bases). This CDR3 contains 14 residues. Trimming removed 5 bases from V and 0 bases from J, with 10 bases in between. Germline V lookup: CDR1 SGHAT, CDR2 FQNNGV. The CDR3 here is CASSRRTDQETQYF. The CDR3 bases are TGTGCCAGCAGCAGACGGACAGACCAAGAGACCCAGTACTTC.

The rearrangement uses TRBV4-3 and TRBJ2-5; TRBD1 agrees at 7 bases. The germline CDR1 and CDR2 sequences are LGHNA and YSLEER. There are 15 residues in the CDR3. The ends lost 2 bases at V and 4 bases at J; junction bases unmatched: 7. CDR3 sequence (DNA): TGCGCCAGCAGCCAATTTCTCAACAGGGGAGAGACCCAGTACTTC. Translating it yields CASSQFLNRGETQYF.

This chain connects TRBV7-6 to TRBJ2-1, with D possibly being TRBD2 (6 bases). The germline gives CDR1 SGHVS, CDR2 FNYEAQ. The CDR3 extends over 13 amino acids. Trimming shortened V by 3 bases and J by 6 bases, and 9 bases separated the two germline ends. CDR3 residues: CASSFSTSNEQFF. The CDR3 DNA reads TGTGCCAGCAGCTTTTCGACTAGCAATGAGCAGTTCTTC.

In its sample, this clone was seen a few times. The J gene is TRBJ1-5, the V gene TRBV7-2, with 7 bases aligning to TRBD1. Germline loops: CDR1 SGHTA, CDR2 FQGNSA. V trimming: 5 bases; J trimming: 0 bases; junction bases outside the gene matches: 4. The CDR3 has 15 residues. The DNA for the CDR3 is TGTGCCAGCAGCGAGGGGGCAGGTAGCAATCAGCCCCAGCATTTT. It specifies CASSEGAGSNQPQHF.

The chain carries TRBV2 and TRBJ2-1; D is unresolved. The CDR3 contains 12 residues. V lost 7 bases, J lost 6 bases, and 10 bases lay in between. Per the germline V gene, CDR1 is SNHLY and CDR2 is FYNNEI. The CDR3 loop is CASTGQANEQFF. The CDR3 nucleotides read TGTGCCAGCACTGGGCAGGCCAATGAGCAGTTCTTC.

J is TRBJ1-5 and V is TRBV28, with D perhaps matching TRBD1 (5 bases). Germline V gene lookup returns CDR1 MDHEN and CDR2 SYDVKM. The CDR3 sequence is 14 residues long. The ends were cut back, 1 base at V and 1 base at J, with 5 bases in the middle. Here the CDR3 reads CASSLSGSNQPQHF. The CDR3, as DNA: TGTGCCAGCAGTTTATCAGGGAGCAATCAGCCCCAGCATTTT.

The CDR3 sequence: CASSSKRVSGRPKNIQYF. As DNA, the CDR3 is TGTGCCAGCAGCTCCAAGAGGGTTAGCGGGAGGCCAAAAAACATTCAGTACTTC. V gene TRBV7-8 combines with J gene TRBJ2-4; 10 bases align to TRBD2. V lost 4 bases and J lost 4; bases outside the gene matches: 13. CDR3 size: 18 residues. The germline V gene encodes CDR1 SGHVS and CDR2 FQNEAQ.

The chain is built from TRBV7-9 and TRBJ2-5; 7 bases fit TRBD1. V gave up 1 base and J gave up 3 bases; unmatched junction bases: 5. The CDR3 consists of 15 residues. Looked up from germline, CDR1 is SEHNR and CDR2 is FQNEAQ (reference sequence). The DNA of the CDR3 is TGTGCCAGCAGCTTAGAACAGGGGCAGGAAGAGACCCAGTACTTC. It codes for CASSLEQGQEETQYF.

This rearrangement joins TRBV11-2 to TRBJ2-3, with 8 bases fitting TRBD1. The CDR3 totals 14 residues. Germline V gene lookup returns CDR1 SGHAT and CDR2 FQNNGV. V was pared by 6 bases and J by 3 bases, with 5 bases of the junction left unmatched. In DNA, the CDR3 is TGTGCCAGCAGGAGACAGGGGTGGACAGATACGCAGTATTTT. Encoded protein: CASRRQGWTDTQYF.

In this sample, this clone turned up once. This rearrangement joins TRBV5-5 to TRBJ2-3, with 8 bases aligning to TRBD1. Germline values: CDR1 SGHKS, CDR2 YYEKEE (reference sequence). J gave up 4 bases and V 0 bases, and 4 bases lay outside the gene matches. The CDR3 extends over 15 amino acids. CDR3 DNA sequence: TGTGCCAGCAGCTTGGGTGACAGGGGTTCAGATACGCAGTATTTT. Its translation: CASSLGDRGSDTQYF.

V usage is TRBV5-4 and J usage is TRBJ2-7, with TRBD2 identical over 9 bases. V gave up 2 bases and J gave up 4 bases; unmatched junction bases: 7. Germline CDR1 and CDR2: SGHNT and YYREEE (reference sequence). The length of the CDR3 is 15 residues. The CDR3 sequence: CASSFGSGGIYEQYF. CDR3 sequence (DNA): TGTGCCAGCAGCTTTGGCAGCGGGGGGATATACGAGCAGTACTTC.

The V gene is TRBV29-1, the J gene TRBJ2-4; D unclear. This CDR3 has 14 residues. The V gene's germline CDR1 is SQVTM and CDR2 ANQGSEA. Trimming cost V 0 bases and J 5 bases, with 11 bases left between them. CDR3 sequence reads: CSVEDLRQENIQYF. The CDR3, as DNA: TGCAGCGTTGAAGATCTTCGGCAGGAAAACATTCAGTACTTC.

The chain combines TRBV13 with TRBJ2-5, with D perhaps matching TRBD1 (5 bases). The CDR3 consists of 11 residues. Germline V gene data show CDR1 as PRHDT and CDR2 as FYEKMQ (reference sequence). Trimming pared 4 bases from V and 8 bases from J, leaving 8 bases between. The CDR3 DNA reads TGTGCCAGCAGCTCAGGACAAACCCAGTACTTC. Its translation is CASSSGQTQYF.

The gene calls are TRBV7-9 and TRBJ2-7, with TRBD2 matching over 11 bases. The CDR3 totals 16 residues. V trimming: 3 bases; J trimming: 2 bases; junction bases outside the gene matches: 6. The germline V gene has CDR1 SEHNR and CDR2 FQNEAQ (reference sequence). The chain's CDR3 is CASSLTSGTRAYEQYF. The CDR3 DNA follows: TGTGCCAGCAGCTTGACTAGCGGGACTCGTGCCTACGAGCAGTACTTC.

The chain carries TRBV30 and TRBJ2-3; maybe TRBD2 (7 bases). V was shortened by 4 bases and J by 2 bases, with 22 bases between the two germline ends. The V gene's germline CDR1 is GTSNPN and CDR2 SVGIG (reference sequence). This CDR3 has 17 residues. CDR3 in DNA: TGTGCCTGGATAGGGGGGGAAGGGACTTCTCCCACAGATACGCAGTATTTT. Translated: CAWIGGEGTSPTDTQYF.

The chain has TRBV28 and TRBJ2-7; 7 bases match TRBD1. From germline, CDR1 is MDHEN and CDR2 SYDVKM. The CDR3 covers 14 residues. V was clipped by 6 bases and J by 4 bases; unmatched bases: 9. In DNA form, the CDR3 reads TGTGCCAGCAGATTTGACAGGGTGGGGTACGAGCAGTACTTC. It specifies CASRFDRVGYEQYF.